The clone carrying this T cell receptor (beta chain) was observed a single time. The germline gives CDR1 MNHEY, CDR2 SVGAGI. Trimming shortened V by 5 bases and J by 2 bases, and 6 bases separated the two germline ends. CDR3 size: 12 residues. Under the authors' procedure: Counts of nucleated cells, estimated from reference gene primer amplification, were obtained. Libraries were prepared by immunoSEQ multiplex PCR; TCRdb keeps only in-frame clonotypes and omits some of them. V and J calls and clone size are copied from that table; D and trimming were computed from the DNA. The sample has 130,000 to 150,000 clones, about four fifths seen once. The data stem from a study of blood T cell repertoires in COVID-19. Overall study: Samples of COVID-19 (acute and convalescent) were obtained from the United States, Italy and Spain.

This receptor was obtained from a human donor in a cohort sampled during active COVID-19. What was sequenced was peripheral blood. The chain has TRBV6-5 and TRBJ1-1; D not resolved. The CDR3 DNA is TGTGCCAGCAGTACAGTCAACACTGAAGCTTTCTTT. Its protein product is CASSTVNTEAFF.